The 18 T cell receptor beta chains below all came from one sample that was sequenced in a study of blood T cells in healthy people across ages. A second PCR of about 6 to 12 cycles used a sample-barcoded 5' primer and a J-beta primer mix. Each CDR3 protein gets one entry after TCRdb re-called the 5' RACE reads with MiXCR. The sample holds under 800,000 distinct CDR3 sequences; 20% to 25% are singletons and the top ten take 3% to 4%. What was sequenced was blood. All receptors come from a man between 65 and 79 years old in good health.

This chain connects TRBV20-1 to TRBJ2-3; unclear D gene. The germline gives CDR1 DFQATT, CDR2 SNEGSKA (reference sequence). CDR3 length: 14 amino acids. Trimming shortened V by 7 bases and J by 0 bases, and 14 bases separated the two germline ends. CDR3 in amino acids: CSVKGQTSTDTQYF. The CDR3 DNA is TGCAGTGTTAAAGGCCAAACTAGCACAGATACGCAGTATTTT.

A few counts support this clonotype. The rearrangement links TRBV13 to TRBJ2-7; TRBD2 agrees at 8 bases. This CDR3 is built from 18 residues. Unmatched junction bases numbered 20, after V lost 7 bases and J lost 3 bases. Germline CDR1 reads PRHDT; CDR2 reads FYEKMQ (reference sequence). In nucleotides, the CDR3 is TGTGCCAGCAATGCTCTAGCGGGCGCTTTGGCCCACGTCTACGAGCAGTACTTC. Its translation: CASNALAGALAHVYEQYF.

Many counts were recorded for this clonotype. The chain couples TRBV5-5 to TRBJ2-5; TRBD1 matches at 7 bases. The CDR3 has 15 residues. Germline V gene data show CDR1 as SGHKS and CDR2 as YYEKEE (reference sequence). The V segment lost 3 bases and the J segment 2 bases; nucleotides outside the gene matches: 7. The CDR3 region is CASSSGPGQQETQYF. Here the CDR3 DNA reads TGTGCCAGCAGCTCTGGCCCGGGACAGCAAGAGACCCAGTACTTC. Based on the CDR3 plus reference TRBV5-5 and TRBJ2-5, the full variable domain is DAGVTQSPTHLIKTRGQQVTLRCSPISGHKSVSWYQQVLGQGPQFIFQYYEKEERGRGNFPDRFSARQFPNYSSELNVNALLLGDSALYLCASSSGPGQQETQYFGPGTRLLVL.

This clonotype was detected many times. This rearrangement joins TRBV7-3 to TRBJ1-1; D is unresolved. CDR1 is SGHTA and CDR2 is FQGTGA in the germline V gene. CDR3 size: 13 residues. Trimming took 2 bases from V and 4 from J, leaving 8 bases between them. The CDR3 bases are TGTGCCAGCAGCTTATGGTTTAGCACTGAAGCTTTCTTT. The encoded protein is CASSLWFSTEAFF.

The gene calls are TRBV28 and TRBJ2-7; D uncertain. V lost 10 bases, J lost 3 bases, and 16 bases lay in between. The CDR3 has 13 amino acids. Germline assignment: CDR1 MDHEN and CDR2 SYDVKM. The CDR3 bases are TGTGCCACCCAACCAGGTCCCAGCTACGAGCAGTACTTC. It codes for CATQPGPSYEQYF.

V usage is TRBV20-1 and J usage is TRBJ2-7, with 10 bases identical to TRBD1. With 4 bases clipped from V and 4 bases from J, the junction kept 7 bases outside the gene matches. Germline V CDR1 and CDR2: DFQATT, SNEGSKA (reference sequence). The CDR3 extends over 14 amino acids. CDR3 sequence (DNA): TGCAGTGCTACACCGGGACAGGGGCGTTACGAGCAGTACTTC. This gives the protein CSATPGQGRYEQYF.

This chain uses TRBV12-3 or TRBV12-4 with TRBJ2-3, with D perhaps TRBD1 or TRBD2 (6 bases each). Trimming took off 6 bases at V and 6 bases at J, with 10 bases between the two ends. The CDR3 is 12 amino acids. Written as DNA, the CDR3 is TGTGCCAGCAGCGTAGGGGGGGATACGCAGTATTTT. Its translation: CASSVGGDTQYF.

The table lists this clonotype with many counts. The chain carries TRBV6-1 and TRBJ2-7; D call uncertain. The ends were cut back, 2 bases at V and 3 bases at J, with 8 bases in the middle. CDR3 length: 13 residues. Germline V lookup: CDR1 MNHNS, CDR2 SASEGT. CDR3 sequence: CASSEYLNYEQYF. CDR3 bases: TGTGCCAGCAGTGAATATCTGAACTACGAGCAGTACTTC.

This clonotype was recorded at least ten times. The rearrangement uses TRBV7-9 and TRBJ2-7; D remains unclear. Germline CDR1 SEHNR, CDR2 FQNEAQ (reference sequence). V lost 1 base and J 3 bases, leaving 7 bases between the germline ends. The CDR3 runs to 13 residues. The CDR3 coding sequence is TGTGCCAGCAGCTTAGGACCTTTCTACGAGCAGTACTTC. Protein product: CASSLGPFYEQYF.

This CDR3 reads CASRVTPGGEQYF. CDR3 coding DNA: TGTGCCAGCAGGGTAACTCCGGGCGGCGAGCAGTACTTC. The chain links TRBV6-1 to TRBJ2-7, with D unresolved. Looked up from germline, CDR1 is MNHNS and CDR2 is SASEGT. Trimming cost V 6 bases and J 6 bases, with 15 bases left between them. The CDR3 length is 13 residues.

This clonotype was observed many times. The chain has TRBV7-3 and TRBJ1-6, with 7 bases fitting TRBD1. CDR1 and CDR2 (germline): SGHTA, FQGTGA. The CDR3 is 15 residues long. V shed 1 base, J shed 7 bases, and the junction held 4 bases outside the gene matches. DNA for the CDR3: TGTGCCAGCAGCTTAAGCGGGACAGTGAATTCACCCCTCCACTTT. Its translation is CASSLSGTVNSPLHF.

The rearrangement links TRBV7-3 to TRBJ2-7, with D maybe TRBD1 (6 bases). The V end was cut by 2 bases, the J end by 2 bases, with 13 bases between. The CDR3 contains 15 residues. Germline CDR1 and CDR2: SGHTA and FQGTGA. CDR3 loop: CASSLAGALAYEQYF. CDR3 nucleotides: TGTGCCAGCAGCTTAGCAGGGGCGTTAGCCTACGAGCAGTACTTC.

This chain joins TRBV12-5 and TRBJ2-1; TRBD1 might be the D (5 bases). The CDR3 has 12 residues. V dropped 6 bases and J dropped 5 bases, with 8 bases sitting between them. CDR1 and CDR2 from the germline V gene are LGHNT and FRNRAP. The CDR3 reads CASGTDNNEQFF. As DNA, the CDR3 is TGTGCTAGTGGCACGGACAACAATGAGCAGTTCTTC. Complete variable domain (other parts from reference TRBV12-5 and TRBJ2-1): DARVTQTPRHKVTEMGQEVTMRCQPILGHNTVFWYRQTMMQGLELLAYFRNRAPLDDSGMPKDRFSAEMPDATLATLKIQPSEPRDSAVYFCASGTDNNEQFFGPGTRLTVL.

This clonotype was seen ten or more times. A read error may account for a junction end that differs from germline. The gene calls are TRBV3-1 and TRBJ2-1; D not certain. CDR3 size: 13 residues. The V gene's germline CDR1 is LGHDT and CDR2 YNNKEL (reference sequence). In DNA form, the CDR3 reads TGCGCCAGCAGCCAAGATCGCTACAATGAGCAGTTCTTC. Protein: CASSQDRYNEQFF.

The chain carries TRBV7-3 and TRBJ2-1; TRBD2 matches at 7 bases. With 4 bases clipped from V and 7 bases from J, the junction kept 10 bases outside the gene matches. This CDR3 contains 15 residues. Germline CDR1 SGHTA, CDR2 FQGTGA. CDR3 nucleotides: TGTGCCAGCAGCTCTGGCGGGGCGGGAGTGAATGAGCAGTTCTTC. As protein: CASSSGGAGVNEQFF.

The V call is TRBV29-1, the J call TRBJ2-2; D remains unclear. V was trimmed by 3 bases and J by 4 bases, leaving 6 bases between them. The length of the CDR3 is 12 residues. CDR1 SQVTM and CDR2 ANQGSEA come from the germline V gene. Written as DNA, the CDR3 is TGCAGCGTTGATGCTGCCACCGGGGAGCTGTTTTTT. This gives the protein CSVDAATGELFF.

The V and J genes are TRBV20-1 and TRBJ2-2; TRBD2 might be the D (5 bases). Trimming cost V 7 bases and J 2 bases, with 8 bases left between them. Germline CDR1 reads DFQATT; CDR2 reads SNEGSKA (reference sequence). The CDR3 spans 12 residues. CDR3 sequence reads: CSERDNTGELFF. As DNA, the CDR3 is TGCAGTGAACGGGATAACACCGGGGAGCTGTTTTTT.

The CDR3 DNA is TGCAGTGCTTTTCAGAATCGCTACAATGAGCAGTTCTTC. Protein sequence: CSAFQNRYNEQFF. The gene calls are TRBV20-1 and TRBJ2-1; D unclear. Germline V gene lookup returns CDR1 DFQATT and CDR2 SNEGSKA (reference sequence). V dropped 5 bases and J dropped 3 bases, with 11 bases sitting between them. CDR3 length equals 13 residues.